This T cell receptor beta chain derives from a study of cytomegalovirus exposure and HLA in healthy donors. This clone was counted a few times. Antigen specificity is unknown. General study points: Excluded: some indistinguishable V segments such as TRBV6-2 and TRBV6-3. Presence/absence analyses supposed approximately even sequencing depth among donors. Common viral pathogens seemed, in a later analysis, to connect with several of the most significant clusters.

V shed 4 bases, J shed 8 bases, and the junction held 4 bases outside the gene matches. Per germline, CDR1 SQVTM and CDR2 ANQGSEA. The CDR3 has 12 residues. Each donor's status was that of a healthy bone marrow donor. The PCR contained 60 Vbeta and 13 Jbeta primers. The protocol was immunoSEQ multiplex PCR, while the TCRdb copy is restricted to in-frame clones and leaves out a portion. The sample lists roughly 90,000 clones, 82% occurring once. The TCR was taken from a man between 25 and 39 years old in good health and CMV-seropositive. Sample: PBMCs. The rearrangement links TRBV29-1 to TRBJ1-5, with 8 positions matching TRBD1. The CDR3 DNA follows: TGCAGCGTTGTATTGACAGGGGAGCCCCAGCATTTT. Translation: CSVVLTGEPQHF.